This T cell receptor beta chain was recovered during a study of blood T cell repertoires in COVID-19. Trimming removed 11 bases at V and 7 bases at J, with 14 bases between. In germline, CDR1 is MDHEN, CDR2 SYDVKM. The CDR3 length is 11 residues. Some clones are missing from TCRdb's copy, which holds only in-frame ones; the method was immunoSEQ multiplex PCR. The data show 70,000 to 75,000 clones, about 80% seen once. The receptor's source is a man aged 65 to 85 with acute or convalescent COVID-19. The chain couples TRBV28 to TRBJ1-1, with no clear D. Sequenced: peripheral blood. The CDR3 is CAAQVADEAFF. CDR3 DNA: TGTGCCGCCCAGGTGGCAGATGAAGCTTTCTTT.